The source of this T cell receptor beta chain is a study of control samples from healthy donors and cancer patients. V lost 6 bases, J lost 3 bases, and 16 bases lay in between. Per germline, CDR1 SGHDT and CDR2 YYEEEE. The CDR3 length is 15 residues. Clones were read by immunoSEQ multiplex PCR, and TCRdb kept only the in-frame ones, dropping some. The sample lists 150,000 to 200,000 clones, around 88% occurring once. Sequencing was performed on blood. This TCR derives from a woman between 25 and 40 years old in good health. The rearrangement joins TRBV5-6 to TRBJ2-1; D is undetermined. The CDR3 nucleotides are TGTGCCAGCAACTCACTTACATCCCTCTACAATGAGCAGTTCTTC. Its protein product is CASNSLTSLYNEQFF.